This section outlines one T cell receptor (beta chain) sequence together with its context. This sample stems from a study of cytomegalovirus exposure and HLA in healthy donors. This CDR3 has 15 amino acids. V gave up 2 bases and J gave up 4 bases; unmatched junction bases: 4. CDR1 and CDR2 (germline): SEHNR, FQNEAQ (reference sequence). 60 Vbeta and 13 Jbeta primers were used in PCR. The repertoire was sequenced with immunoSEQ multiplex PCR; TCRdb's copy has only in-frame clones and lacks some. The table has 60,000 or so clones, about 90% seen once. The chain joins TRBV7-9 to TRBJ2-7, with TRBD1 matching over 11 bases. The TCR originated in a man aged 30 to 39 in good health and CMV-seropositive. The sample was PBMCs. The CDR3 spells CASSLSRDRGYEQYF. CDR3 nucleotide sequence: TGTGCCAGCAGCTTAAGCCGGGACAGGGGGTACGAGCAGTACTTC.